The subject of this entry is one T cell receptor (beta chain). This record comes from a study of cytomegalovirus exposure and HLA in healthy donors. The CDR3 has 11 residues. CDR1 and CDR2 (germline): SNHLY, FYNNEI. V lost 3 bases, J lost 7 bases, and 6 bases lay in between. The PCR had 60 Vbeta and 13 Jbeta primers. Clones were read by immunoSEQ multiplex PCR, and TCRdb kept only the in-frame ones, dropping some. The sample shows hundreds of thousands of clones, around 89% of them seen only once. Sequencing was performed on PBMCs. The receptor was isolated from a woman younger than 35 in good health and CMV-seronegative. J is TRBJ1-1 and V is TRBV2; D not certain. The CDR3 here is CASSDFLEAFF. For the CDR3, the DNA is TGTGCCAGCAGTGATTTCCTTGAAGCTTTCTTT.